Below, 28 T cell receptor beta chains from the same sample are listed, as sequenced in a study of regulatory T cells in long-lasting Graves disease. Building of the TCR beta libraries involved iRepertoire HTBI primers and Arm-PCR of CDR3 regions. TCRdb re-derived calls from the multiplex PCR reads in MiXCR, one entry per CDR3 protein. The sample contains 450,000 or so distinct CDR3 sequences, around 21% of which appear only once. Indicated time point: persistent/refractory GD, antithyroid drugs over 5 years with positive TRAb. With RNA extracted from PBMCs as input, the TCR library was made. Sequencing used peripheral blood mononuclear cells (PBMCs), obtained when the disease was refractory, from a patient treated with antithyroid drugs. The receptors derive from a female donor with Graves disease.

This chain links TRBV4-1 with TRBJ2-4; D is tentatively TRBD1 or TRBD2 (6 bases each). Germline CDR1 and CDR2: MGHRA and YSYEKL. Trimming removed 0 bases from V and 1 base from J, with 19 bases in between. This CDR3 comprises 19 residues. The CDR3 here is CASSQDSGVSGEAKNIQYF. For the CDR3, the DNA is TGCGCCAGCAGCCAAGATTCGGGGGTGTCAGGGGAGGCCAAAAACATTCAGTACTTC.

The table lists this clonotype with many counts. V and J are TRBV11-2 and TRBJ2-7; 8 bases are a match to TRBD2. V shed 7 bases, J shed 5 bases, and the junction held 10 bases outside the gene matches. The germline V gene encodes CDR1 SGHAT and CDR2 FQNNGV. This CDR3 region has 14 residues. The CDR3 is CASNLAGLGNEQYF. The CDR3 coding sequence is TGTGCCAGCAACCTAGCGGGTTTAGGCAACGAGCAGTACTTC.

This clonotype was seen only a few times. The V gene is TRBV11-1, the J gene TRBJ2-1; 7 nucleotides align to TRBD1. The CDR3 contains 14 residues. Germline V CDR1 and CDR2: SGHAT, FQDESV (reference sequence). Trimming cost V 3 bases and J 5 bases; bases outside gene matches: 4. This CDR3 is CASSFRDRDNEQFF. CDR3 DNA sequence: TGTGCCAGCAGCTTCCGGGACAGAGACAATGAGCAGTTCTTC.

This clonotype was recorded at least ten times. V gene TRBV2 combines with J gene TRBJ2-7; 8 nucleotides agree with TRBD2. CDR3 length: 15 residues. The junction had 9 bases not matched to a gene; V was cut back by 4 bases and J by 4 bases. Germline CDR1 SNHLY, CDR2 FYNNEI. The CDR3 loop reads CASSVRLAKGYEQYF. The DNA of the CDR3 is TGTGCCAGCAGTGTTCGACTAGCGAAGGGGTACGAGCAGTACTTC.

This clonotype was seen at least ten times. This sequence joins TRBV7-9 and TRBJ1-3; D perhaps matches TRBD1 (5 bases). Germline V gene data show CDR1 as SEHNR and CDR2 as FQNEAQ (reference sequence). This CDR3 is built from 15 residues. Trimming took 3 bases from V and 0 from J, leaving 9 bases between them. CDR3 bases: TGTGCCAGCAGCTTGCTAAGGGGCTCTGGAAACACCATATATTTT. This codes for CASSLLRGSGNTIYF.

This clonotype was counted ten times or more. The chain's CDR3 is CASSYHGTENYGYTF. CDR3 nucleotide sequence: TGTGCCAGCAGTTACCACGGGACAGAGAACTATGGCTACACCTTC. The rearrangement links TRBV6-5 to TRBJ1-2, with 7 bases lining up with TRBD1. Germline CDR1 reads MNHEY; CDR2 reads SVGAGI. This CDR3 region has 15 residues. V lost 2 bases to trimming and J lost 2 bases; unmatched junction nucleotides: 5.

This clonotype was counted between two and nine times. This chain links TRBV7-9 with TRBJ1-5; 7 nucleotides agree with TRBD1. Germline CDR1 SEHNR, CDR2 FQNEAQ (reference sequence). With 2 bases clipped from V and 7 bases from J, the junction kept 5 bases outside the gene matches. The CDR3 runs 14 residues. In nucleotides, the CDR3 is TGTGCCAGCAGCTTAACAGGGGAGGACCAGCCCCAGCATTTT. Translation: CASSLTGEDQPQHF.

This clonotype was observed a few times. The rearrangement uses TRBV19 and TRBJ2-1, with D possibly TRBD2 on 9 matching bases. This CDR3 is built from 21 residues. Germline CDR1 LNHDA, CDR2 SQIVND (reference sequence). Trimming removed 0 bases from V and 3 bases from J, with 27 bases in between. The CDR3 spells CASSIDPTGGSGTSRYNEQFF. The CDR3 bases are TGTGCCAGTAGTATAGATCCTACAGGGGGATCGGGGACTAGCCGCTACAATGAGCAGTTCTTC.

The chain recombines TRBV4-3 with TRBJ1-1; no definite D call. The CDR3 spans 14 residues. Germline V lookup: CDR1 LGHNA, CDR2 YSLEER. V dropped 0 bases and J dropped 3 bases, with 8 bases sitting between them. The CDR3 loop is CASSQENGDTEAFF. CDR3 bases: TGCGCCAGCAGCCAAGAAAACGGAGACACTGAAGCTTTCTTT.

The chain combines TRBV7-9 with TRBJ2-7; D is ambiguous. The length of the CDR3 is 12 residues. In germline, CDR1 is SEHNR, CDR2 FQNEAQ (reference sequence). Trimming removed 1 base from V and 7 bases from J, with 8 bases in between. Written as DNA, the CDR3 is TGTGCCAGCAGCTTAGATTGGCGTGAGCAGTACTTC. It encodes CASSLDWREQYF.

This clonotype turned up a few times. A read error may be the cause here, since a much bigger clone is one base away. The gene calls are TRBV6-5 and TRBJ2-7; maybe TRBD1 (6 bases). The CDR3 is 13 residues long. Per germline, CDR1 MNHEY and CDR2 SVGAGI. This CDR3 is CASSYGDIYEQCF. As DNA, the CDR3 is TGTGCCAGCAGTTACGGGGACATCTACGAGCAGTGCTTC.

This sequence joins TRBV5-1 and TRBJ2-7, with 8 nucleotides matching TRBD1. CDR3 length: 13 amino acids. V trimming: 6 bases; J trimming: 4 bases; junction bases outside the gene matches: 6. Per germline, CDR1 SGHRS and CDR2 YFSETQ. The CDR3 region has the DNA TGCGCCAGCAACGGACAGGGTTTGTACGAGCAGTACTTC. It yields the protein CASNGQGLYEQYF.

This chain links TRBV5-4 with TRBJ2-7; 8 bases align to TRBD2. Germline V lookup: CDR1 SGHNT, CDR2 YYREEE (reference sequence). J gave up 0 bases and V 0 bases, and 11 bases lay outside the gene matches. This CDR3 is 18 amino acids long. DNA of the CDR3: TGTGCCAGCAGCTTGGGTGGTCTAGCGGGCCTGATCTCCTACGAGCAGTACTTC. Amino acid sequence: CASSLGGLAGLISYEQYF.

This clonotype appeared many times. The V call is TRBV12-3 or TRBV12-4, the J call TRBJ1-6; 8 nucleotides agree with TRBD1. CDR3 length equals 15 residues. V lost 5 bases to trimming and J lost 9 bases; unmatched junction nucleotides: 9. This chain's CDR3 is CASSRGQGSISPLHF. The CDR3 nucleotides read TGTGCCAGCAGTCGAGGACAGGGAAGTATTTCACCCCTCCACTTT.

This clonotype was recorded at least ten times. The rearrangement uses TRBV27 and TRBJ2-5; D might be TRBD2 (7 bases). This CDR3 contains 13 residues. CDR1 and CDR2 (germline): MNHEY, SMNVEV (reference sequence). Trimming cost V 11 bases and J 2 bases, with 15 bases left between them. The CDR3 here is CAARGAGQETQYF. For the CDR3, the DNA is TGTGCCGCCAGGGGAGCGGGACAAGAGACCCAGTACTTC.

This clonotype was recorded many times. CDR3 loop: CASSDPRQGVNTGELFF. CDR3 DNA sequence: TGTGCCAGCAGCGACCCTCGACAGGGGGTTAACACCGGGGAGCTGTTTTTT. The chain uses TRBV7-2 and TRBJ2-2; 9 bases align to TRBD1. The V gene's germline CDR1 is SGHTA and CDR2 FQGNSA. This CDR3 contains 17 residues. After removal of 5 bases from V and 2 bases from J, the junction contained 9 bases not matched to a gene.

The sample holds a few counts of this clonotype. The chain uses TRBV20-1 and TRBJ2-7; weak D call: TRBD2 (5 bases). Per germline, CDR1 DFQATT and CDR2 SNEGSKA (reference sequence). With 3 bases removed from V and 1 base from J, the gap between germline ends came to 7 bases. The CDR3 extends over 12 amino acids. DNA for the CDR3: TGCAGTGCTAGTAGCGAATCCTACGAGCAGTACTTC. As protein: CSASSESYEQYF.

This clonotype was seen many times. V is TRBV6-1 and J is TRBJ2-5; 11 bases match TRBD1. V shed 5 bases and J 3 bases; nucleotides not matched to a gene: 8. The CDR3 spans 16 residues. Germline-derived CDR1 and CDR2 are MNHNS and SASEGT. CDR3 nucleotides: TGTGCCAGCAGTCAAGGACAGGGGGCGCTGAAAGAGACCCAGTACTTC. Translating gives CASSQGQGALKETQYF.

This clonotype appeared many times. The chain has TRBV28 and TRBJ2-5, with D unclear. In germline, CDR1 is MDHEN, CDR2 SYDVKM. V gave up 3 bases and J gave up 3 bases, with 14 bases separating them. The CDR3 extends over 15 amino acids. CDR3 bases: TGTGCCAGCAGTTTGGGCAGCCCTGTAGAAGAGACCCAGTACTTC. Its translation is CASSLGSPVEETQYF.

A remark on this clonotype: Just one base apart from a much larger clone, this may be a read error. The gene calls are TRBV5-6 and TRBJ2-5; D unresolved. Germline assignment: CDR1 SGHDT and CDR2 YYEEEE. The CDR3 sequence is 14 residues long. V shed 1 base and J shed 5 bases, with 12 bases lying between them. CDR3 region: CASSLRSERETQYF. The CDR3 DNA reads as TGTGCCAGCAGCTTGAGATCGGAACGGGAGACCCAGTACTTC.

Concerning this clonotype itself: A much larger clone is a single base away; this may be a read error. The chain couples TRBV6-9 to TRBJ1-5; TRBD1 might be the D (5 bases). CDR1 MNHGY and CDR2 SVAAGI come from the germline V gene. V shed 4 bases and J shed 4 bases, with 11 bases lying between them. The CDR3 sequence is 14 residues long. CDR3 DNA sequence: TGTGCCAGCAGTTGGGCAGGGTTAAATCAGCCCCAGCATTTT. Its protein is CASSWAGLNQPQHF.

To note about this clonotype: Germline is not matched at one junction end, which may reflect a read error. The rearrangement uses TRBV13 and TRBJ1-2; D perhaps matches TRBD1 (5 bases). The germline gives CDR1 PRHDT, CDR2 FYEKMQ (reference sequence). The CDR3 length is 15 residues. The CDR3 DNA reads TGTGCCAGCAGCTCGGGACGCCAGATGGACTATAGCTACACCTTC. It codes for CASSSGRQMDYSYTF.

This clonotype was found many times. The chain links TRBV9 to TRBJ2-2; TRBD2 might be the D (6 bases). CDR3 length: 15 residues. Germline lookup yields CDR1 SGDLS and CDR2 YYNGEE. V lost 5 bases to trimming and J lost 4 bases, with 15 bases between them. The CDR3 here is CASREGQGGTGELFF. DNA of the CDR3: TGTGCCAGCAGGGAGGGGCAGGGAGGCACCGGGGAGCTGTTTTTT.

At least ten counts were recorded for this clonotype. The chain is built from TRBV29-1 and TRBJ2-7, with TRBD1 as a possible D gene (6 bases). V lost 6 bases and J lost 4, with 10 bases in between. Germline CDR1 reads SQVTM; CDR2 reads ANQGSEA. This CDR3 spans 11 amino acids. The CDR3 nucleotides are TGCAGCGTCCAACAGGGATACGAGCAGTACTTC. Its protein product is CSVQQGYEQYF.

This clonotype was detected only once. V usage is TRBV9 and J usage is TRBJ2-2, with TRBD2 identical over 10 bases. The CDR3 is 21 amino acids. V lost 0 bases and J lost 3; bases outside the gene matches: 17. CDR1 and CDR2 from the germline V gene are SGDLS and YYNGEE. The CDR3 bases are TGTGCCAGCAGCGTAGTCCCTTCGGCTAGCGGGAGAGAGTGGGACACCGGGGAGCTGTTTTTT. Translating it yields CASSVVPSASGREWDTGELFF.

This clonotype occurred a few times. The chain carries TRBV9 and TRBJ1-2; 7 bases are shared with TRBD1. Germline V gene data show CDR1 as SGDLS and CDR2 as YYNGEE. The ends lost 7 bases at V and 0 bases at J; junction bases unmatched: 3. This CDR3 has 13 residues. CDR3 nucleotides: TGTGCCAGCCGGGACAGCGCTAACTATGGCTACACCTTC. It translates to CASRDSANYGYTF. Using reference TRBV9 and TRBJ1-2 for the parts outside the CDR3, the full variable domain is DSGVTQTPKHLITATGQRVTLRCSPRSGDLSVYWYQQSLDQGLQFLIQYYNGEERAKGNILERFSAQQFPDLHSELNLSSLELGDSALYFCASRDSANYGYTFGSGTRLTVV.

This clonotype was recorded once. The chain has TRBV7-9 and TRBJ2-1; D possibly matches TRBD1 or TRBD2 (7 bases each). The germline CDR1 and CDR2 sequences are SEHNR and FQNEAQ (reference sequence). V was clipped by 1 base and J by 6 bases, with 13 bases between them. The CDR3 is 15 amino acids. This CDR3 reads CASSLGQGGLNEQFF. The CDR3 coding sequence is TGTGCCAGCAGCTTAGGCCAGGGGGGGCTCAATGAGCAGTTCTTC.

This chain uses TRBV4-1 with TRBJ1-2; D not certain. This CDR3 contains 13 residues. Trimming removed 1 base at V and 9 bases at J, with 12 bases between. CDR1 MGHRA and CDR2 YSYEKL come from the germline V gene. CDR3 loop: CASSQASLRRYTF. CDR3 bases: TGCGCCAGCAGCCAAGCATCGCTTCGTCGCTACACCTTC.